These 13 T cell receptor beta chains were all obtained from the same sample, sequenced in a study of blood T cell repertoires in COVID-19. Clones were read by immunoSEQ multiplex PCR, and TCRdb kept only the in-frame ones, dropping some. The table includes 150,000 to 170,000 clones, roughly 81% detected once. Source material: peripheral blood. The source of these receptors is an older woman with COVID-19, enrolled during active disease.

V usage is TRBV6-5 and J usage is TRBJ2-1; 9 positions agree with TRBD1. Germline V gene data show CDR1 as MNHEY and CDR2 as SVGAGI. The V segment lost 6 bases and the J segment 7 bases; nucleotides outside the gene matches: 7. CDR3 size: 14 residues. The CDR3 region has the DNA TGTGCCAGCAGGGACAGGGGCGGTAGGAATGAGCAGTTCTTC. This sequence encodes CASRDRGGRNEQFF.

This clone appeared once. The genes are TRBV5-1 and TRBJ1-1, with 9 nucleotides matching TRBD1. CDR1 is SGHRS and CDR2 is YFSETQ in the germline V gene. The CDR3 is 15 amino acids. With V trimmed by 2 bases and J by 5 bases, 7 bases remained unmatched. The CDR3 spells CASSFGDREITEAFF. The CDR3 DNA is TGCGCCAGCAGCTTTGGGGACAGGGAGATAACTGAAGCTTTCTTT. The complete variable domain, with remaining parts taken from reference TRBV5-1 and TRBJ1-1, reads KAGVTQTPRYLIKTRGQQVTLSCSPISGHRSVSWYQQTPGQGLQFLFEYFSETQRNKGNFPGRFSGRQFSNSRSEMNVSTLELGDSALYLCASSFGDREITEAFFGQGTRLTVV.

The chain employs TRBV2 and TRBJ1-3, with 9 bases matching TRBD1. Per germline, CDR1 SNHLY and CDR2 FYNNEI. The CDR3 has 17 amino acids. The V segment lost 5 bases and the J segment 1 base; nucleotides outside the gene matches: 9. The DNA of the CDR3 is TGTGCCAGCAGTCTTCGGGAAGGGACAGGGTCTGGAAACACCATATATTTT. Its protein product is CASSLREGTGSGNTIYF.

This clone was seen only once. The chain couples TRBV6-5 to TRBJ2-2, with a possible D match to TRBD1 (6 bases). The CDR3 extends over 15 amino acids. Germline loops: CDR1 MNHEY, CDR2 SVGAGI. With 3 bases removed from V and 4 bases from J, the gap between germline ends came to 12 bases. The CDR3 protein is CASSYRQGSTGELFF. In nucleotides, the CDR3 is TGTGCCAGCAGTTATCGGCAGGGGAGCACCGGGGAGCTGTTTTTT.

The V gene is TRBV19, the J gene TRBJ1-2, with 9 bases lining up with TRBD1. Germline-derived CDR1 and CDR2 are LNHDA and SQIVND (reference sequence). CDR3 size: 15 residues. V shed 5 bases, J shed 5 bases, and the junction held 9 bases outside the gene matches. The CDR3 DNA reads as TGTGCCAGTAGTCCGAGGACAGGGGAAGCTTATGGCTACACCTTC. It is translated as CASSPRTGEAYGYTF. The variable domain in full, with the rest retrieved from reference TRBV19 and TRBJ1-2, is DGGITQSPKYLFRKEGQNVTLSCEQNLNHDAMYWYRQDPGQGLRLIYYSQIVNDFQKGDIAEGYSVSREKKESFPLTVTSAQKNPTAFYLCASSPRTGEAYGYTFGSGTRLTVV.

The rearrangement joins TRBV7-6 to TRBJ1-1; D is undetermined. Trimming shortened V by 1 base and J by 1 base, and 7 bases separated the two germline ends. Germline CDR1 SGHVS, CDR2 FNYEAQ. The CDR3 runs to 14 residues. The CDR3 DNA reads as TGTGCCAGCAGCTTAGGACATACGAACACTGAAGCTTTCTTT. Translation gives CASSLGHTNTEAFF.

V usage is TRBV18 and J usage is TRBJ1-5; 9 bases fit TRBD1. Trimming at V came to 6 bases and at J to 1 base, leaving 7 bases not matched to a gene. The CDR3 covers 16 residues. Germline V CDR1 and CDR2: KGHSH, LQKENI. CDR3 in DNA: TGTGCCAGCTCGCAGGACAGGGGCTGGAGCAATCAGCCCCAGCATTTT. It encodes CASSQDRGWSNQPQHF.

The chain has TRBV24-1 and TRBJ2-3; 13 bases are a match to TRBD2. This CDR3 comprises 19 residues. Germline-derived CDR1 and CDR2 are KGHDR and SFDVKD. Losses at the gene ends were 3 bases for V and 0 bases for J; bases not matched to a gene: 8. The CDR3 is CATSDPRLAGGSSTDTQYF. DNA of the CDR3: TGTGCCACCAGTGATCCCCGACTAGCGGGGGGATCTAGCACAGATACGCAGTATTTT.

V and J are TRBV5-6 and TRBJ2-5; TRBD1 aligns across 8 bases. The CDR3 length is 14 residues. V dropped 5 bases and J dropped 1; count of bases not matched to a gene: 4. The germline CDR1 and CDR2 sequences are SGHDT and YYEEEE. The CDR3 DNA follows: TGTGCCAGCAGATCGACAGGGGTCCAAGAGACCCAGTACTTC. This encodes CASRSTGVQETQYF.

This clone was found once. The chain has TRBV5-4 and TRBJ2-2, with TRBD1 matching 8 bases. The CDR3 sequence is 16 residues long. Germline CDR1 reads SGHNT; CDR2 reads YYREEE (reference sequence). Trimming took 4 bases from V and 1 from J; bases not matched to a gene: 6. The CDR3 is CASSRGTGGNTGELFF. In DNA form, the CDR3 reads TGTGCCAGCAGCCGCGGAACAGGGGGGAACACCGGGGAGCTGTTTTTT. Full variable domain (outside the CDR3, taken from reference TRBV5-4 and TRBJ2-2): ETGVTQSPTHLIKTRGQQVTLRCSSQSGHNTVSWYQQALGQGPQFIFQYYREEENGRGNFPPRFSGLQFPNYSSELNVNALELDDSALYLCASSRGTGGNTGELFFGEGSRLTVL.

This clone was seen more than once but under ten times. The chain is built from TRBV29-1 and TRBJ1-2; no definite D call. The length of the CDR3 is 13 residues. V was shortened by 1 base and J by 8 bases, with 14 bases between the two germline ends. The V gene's germline CDR1 is SQVTM and CDR2 ANQGSEA. The CDR3 DNA sequence: TGCAGCGTTGAAGTGGCGGGATCCAACGGCTACACCTTC. Its protein product is CSVEVAGSNGYTF.

J is TRBJ1-5 and V is TRBV2; TRBD1 matches at 11 bases. V lost 6 bases, J lost 4 bases, and 5 bases stayed unmatched. Per the germline V gene, CDR1 is SNHLY and CDR2 is FYNNEI. The CDR3 consists of 15 residues. The CDR3 DNA reads TGTGCCAGCAGCGGACAGGGGGCTAGGAATCAGCCCCAGCATTTT. Translated: CASSGQGARNQPQHF.

This clone is classed as medium-sized. This chain links TRBV15 with TRBJ2-7; 8 nucleotides agree with TRBD2. J lost 2 bases, V lost 5 bases, and 11 bases had no gene match. This CDR3 contains 16 residues. The V gene's germline CDR1 is LNHNV and CDR2 YYDKDF (reference sequence). This CDR3 is CATSGELAERPYEQYF. CDR3 sequence (DNA): TGTGCCACCAGCGGGGAACTAGCGGAAAGACCCTACGAGCAGTACTTC.